This entry is about one T cell receptor beta chain. The data derive from a study of blood T cell repertoires in COVID-19. The wider study: The study drew acute and convalescent COVID-19 samples from the United States, Italy and Spain. Sources were T cells, B-cell-depleted T cells, or PBMCs; the material itself was cDNA or gDNA.

Profiling relied on immunoSEQ multiplex PCR, and the TCRdb table lists in-frame clones only, not all of them. The top ten clones hold 2.1% of a sample with approximately 240,000 clones, roughly 88% of them seen once. Per germline, CDR1 LNHDA and CDR2 SQIVND (reference sequence). The CDR3 contains 16 residues. The ends lost 5 bases at V and 4 bases at J; junction bases unmatched: 12. This TCR came from a woman aged 40-49 years who had recovered from COVID-19. The chain has TRBV19 and TRBJ2-5; 8 bases align to TRBD1. Sequences were obtained from peripheral blood. The CDR3 region is CASSSGAGGFRETQYF. The CDR3 DNA reads as TGTGCCAGTAGTTCTGGGGCAGGGGGCTTTAGAGAGACCCAGTACTTC.